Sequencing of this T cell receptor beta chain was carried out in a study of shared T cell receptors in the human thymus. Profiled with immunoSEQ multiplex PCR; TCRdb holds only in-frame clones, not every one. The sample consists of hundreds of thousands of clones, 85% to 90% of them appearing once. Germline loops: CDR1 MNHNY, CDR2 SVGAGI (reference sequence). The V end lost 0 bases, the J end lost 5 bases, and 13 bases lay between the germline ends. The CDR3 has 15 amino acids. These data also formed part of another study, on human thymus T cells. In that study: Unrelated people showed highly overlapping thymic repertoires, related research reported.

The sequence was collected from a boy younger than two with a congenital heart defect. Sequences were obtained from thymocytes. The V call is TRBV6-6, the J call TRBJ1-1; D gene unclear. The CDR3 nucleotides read TGTGCCAGCAGTTACTCCGGGGTGCGCCGGACTGAAGCTTTCTTT. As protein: CASSYSGVRRTEAFF.